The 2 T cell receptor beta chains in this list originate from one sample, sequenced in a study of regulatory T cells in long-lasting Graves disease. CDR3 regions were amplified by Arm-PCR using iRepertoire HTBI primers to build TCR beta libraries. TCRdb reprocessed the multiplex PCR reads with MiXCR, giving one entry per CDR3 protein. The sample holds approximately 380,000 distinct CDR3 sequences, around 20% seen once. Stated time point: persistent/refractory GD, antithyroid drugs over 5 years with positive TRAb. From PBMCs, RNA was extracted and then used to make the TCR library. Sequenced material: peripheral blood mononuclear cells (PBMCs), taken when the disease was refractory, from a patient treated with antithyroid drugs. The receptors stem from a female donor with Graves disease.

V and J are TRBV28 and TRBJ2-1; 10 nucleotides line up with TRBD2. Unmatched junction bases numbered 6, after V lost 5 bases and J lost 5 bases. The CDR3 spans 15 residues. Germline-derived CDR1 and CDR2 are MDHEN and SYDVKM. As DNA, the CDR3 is TGTGCCAGCAGTCCCTCGGGACTAGCGAACAATGAGCAGTTCTTC. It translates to CASSPSGLANNEQFF. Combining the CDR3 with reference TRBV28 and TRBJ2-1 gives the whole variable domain DVKVTQSSRYLVKRTGEKVFLECVQDMDHENMFWYRQDPGLGLRLIYFSYDVKMKEKGDIPEGYSVSREKKERFSLILESASTNQTSMYLCASSPSGLANNEQFFGPGTRLTVL.

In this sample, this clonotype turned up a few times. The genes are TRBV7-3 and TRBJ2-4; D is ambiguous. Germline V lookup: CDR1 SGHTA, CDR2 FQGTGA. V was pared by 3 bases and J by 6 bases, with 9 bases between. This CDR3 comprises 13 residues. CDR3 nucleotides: TGTGCCAGCAGCTTGGAATGGGGAAACATTCAGTACTTC. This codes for CASSLEWGNIQYF.